Given below is one T cell receptor (beta chain) in context. Those enrolled, adults aged 18 to 89 years, came from about two dozen US areas. The sample belongs to a study of blood T cell repertoires in COVID-19. Study overall: Sample material is recorded as cDNA or gDNA derived from T cells, B-cell-depleted T cells, or PBMCs.

V was pared by 0 bases and J by 3 bases, with 9 bases between. The CDR3 sequence is 14 residues long. Germline V gene data show CDR1 as SGHRS and CDR2 as YFSETQ. Under the authors' procedure: Amplification of reference gene primers provided the estimated nucleated cell counts. Clones were read by immunoSEQ multiplex PCR, and TCRdb kept only the in-frame ones, dropping some. The DNA was the basis for D and trimming; V, J and clone size are from that table. The repertoire has some 180,000 clones, approximately 80% of them found once; the top ten carry 4% to 6.5%. The sample was PBMCs or T cells enriched from blood (not recorded which). The gene calls are TRBV5-1 and TRBJ1-2, with D uncertain. This TCR was recovered from a woman in her fifties or sixties with acute COVID-19. For the CDR3, the DNA is TGCGCCAGCAGCTTGGGGTCAGGATACTATGGCTACACCTTC. Translating gives CASSLGSGYYGYTF.